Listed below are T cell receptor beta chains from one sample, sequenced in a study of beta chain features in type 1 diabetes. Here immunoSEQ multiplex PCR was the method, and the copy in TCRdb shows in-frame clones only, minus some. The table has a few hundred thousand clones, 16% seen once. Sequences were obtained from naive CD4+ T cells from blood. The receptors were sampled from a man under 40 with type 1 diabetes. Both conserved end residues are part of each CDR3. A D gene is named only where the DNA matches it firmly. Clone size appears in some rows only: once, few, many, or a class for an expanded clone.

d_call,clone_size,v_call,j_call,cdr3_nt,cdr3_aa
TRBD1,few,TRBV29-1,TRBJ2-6,TGCAGCGTAGGACAGGCTGGGGCCAACGTCCTGACTTTC,CSVGQAGANVLTF
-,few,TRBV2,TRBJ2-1,TGTGCCAGCAGTGAAGCGAGGCGGTTCTTC,CASSEARRFF
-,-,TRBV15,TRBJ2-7,TGTGCCACCAGCAGAGCCGGGGGACCCTACGAGCAGTACTTC,CATSRAGGPYEQYF
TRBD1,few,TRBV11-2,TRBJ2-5,TGTGCCAGCAGCTTGGACAGGGGTGGGGAGACCCAGTACTTC,CASSLDRGGETQYF
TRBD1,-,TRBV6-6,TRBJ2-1,TGTGCCAGCATTAGGGGACAGGGGCTATACAATGAGCAGTTCTTC,CASIRGQGLYNEQFF
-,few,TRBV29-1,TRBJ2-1,TGCAGCGTTTTGGACAGGGTAACTAGCGGTGCCAATGAGCAGTTCTTC,CSVLDRVTSGANEQFF
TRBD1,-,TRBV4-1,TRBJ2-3,TGCGCCAGCAGCCAAGATCCGGGACAGAGCACAGATACGCAGTATTTT,CASSQDPGQSTDTQYF
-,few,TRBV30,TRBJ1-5,TGTGCCTGGAGTGGGGCACCGGGGCTCAATCAGCCCCAGCATTTT,CAWSGAPGLNQPQHF
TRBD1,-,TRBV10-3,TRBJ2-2,TGTGCCATCACCGCGGGACAGGGATTTACCGGGGAGCTGTTTTTT,CAITAGQGFTGELFF
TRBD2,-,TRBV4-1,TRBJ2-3,TGCGCCAGCAGCCAAGATGGGACTAGCGGAATGGGGTTGGTGACGCAGTATTTT,CASSQDGTSGMGLVTQYF
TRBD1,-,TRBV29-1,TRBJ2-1,TGCAGCGTCCCTCCGACAGGGGTCCTACTCTCCTACAATGAGCAGTTCTTC,CSVPPTGVLLSYNEQFF
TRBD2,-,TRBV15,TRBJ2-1,TGTGCCACCAGCAGAGGACTTAGCGGGAGTCTCGATGAGCAGTTCTTC,CATSRGLSGSLDEQFF
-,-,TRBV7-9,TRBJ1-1,TGTGCCAGCAGCTTAATTGGGCAGGGACGAACTGAAGCTTTCTTT,CASSLIGQGRTEAFF
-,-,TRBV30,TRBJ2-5,TGTGCCTGGAGTAGGGGGTACCAAGAGACCCAGTACTTC,CAWSRGYQETQYF
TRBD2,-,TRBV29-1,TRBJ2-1,TGCAGCTTCCAAGGGCTAGCGGCTAATCTAAATGAGCAGTTCTTC,CSFQGLAANLNEQFF
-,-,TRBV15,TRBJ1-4,TGTGCCACCAGCAGTATTCGCAGGGAAAATGAAAAACTGTTTTTT,CATSSIRRENEKLFF
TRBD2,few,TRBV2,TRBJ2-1,TGTGCCTCCCCGGGACTAGCCAATGTCGATGAGCAGTTCTTC,CASPGLANVDEQFF
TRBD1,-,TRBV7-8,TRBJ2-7,TGTGCCAGCAGCCCTACCCCCGGGACAGGGGTCCACGAGCAGTACTTC,CASSPTPGTGVHEQYF
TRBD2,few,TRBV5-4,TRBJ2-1,TGTGCCAGCAGGTCCGGGACTAGCGGGCCCAGCTCCTACAATGAGCAGTTCTTC,CASRSGTSGPSSYNEQFF
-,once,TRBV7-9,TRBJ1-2,TGTGCCAGCAGCGGTGGGGGACACCTCTATGGCTACACCTTC,CASSGGGHLYGYTF
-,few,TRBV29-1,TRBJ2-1,TGCAGCGCCGTCGTAATTCAGGGGAATTCCTACAATGAGCAGTTCTTC,CSAVVIQGNSYNEQFF
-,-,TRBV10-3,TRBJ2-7,TGTGCCATCAGTCGGGACAACTCCTACGAGCAGTACTTC,CAISRDNSYEQYF
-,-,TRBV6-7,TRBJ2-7,TGTGCCAGCAGTTACGTCTCGGTTAGGAGCTCCTACGAGCAGTACTTC,CASSYVSVRSSYEQYF
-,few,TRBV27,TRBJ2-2,TGTGCCAGCAGTTTATCTTTTTCGTCCTCGAACACCGGGGAGCTGTTTTTT,CASSLSFSSSNTGELFF
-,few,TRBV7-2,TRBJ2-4,TGTGCCAGCAGCTTAGCCAGGGAGGACATTCAGTACTTC,CASSLAREDIQYF
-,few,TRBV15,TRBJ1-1,TGTGCCACCAGCAAGGAGCTCATGAACACTGAAGCTTTCTTT,CATSKELMNTEAFF
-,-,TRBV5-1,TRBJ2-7,TGCGCCAGCAGCTTGGGACAGAACTACGAGCAGTACTTC,CASSLGQNYEQYF
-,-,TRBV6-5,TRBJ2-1,TGTGCCAGCAGTTACGGTGGCGGGAACAATGAGCAGTTCTTC,CASSYGGGNNEQFF
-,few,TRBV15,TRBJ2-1,TGTGCCACCAGCAGAGGTTTGGCTAGCCGGCGTGGTTACAATGAGCAGTTCTTC,CATSRGLASRRGYNEQFF
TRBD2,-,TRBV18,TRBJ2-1,TGTGCCAGCTCACCAATCAGCGGGAACAATGAGCAGTTCTTC,CASSPISGNNEQFF
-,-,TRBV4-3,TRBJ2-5,TGCGCCAGCAGCCAAGATATAGTCCCAACAGAGACCCAGTACTTC,CASSQDIVPTETQYF
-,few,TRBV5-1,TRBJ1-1,TGCGCCAGCAGCCACGGACAGAGTGAAGCTTTCTTT,CASSHGQSEAFF
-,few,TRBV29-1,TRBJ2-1,TGCAGCGTTGCGCCCTCTCCGGCGGATGAGCAGTTCTTC,CSVAPSPADEQFF
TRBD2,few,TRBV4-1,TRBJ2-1,TGCGCCAGCAGCCAAGGGCCTTATAGCGGGAGACTGTACAATGAGCAGTTCTTC,CASSQGPYSGRLYNEQFF
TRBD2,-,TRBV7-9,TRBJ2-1,TGTGCCAGCAGCCAGCTAGCGGGAGGACCGCAGTTCTTC,CASSQLAGGPQFF
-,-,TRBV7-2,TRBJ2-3,TGTGCCAGCAGCCTTAACCCCGGGACTGGAACAGATACGCAGTATTTT,CASSLNPGTGTDTQYF
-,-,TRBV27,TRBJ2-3,TGTGCCAGCAGTTTGGGCTGGGGGACAGATACGCAGTATTTT,CASSLGWGTDTQYF
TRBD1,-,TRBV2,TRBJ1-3,TGTGCCAGCAATGTGCTGGACAGGGGAAACACCATATATTTT,CASNVLDRGNTIYF
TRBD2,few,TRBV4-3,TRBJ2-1,TGCGCCAGCAGCCACGCGAATAGCGGGCTCTACAATGAGCAGTTCTTC,CASSHANSGLYNEQFF
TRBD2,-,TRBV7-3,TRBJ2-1,TGTGCCAGCAGCCCGGCCCCGGGAGGCAGCTCCTACAATGAGCAGTTCTTC,CASSPAPGGSSYNEQFF
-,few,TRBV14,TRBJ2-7,TGTGCCAGCAGCCTGTTCCTCAGGCCTCTCTACGAGCAGTACTTC,CASSLFLRPLYEQYF
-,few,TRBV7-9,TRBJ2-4,TGTGCCAGCAGCTTAGAGCTCTACATTCAGTACTTC,CASSLELYIQYF
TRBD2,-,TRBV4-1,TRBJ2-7,TGCGCCAGCAGCCAGTCACTAGCGGGAAGAGGGTACGAGCAGTACTTC,CASSQSLAGRGYEQYF
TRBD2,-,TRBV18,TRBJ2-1,TGTGCCAGCTCACCACGGGAGGGCGATGAGCAGTTCTTC,CASSPREGDEQFF
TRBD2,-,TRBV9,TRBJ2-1,TGTGCCAGCAGCTTACCCACTAGCGGGAGCTATAATGAGCAGTTCTTC,CASSLPTSGSYNEQFF
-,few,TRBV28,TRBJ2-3,TGTGCCAGCAGCGTCAGCACAGATACGCAGTATTTT,CASSVSTDTQYF
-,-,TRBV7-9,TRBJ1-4,TGTGCCAGCAGCCTCGGCCTAGCCGAAAAACTGTTTTTT,CASSLGLAEKLFF
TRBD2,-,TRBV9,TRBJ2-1,TGTGCCAGCAGCGTCACTTCAGCGGGAGGCAGCGGCAATGAGCAGTTCTTC,CASSVTSAGGSGNEQFF
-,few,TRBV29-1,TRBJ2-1,TGCAGCGTTGACAGGGCCGGGAATGAGCAGTTCTTC,CSVDRAGNEQFF